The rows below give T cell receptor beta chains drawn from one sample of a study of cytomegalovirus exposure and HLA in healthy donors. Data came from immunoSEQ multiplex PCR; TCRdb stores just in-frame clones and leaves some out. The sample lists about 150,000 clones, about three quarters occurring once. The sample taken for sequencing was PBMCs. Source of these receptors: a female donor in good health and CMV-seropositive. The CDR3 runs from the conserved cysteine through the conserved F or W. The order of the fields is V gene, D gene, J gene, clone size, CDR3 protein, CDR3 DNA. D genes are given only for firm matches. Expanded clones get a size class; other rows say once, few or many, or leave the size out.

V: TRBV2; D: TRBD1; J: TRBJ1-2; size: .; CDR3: CASTEQGPPLFYGYTF; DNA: TGTGCCAGCACCGAACAGGGGCCCCCCTTATTCTATGGCTACACCTTC
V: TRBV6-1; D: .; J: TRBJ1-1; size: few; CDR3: CASSEGGAWAEAFF; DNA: TGTGCCAGCAGTGAGGGGGGGGCGTGGGCTGAAGCTTTCTTT
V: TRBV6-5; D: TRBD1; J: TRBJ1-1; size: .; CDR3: CASSSGGNTEAFF; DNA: TGTGCCAGCAGTTCAGGGGGGAACACTGAAGCTTTCTTT
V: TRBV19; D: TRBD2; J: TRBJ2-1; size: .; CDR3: CASSLWAGGHLNEQFF; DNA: TGTGCCAGTAGTCTCTGGGCGGGGGGGCATTTAAATGAGCAGTTCTTC
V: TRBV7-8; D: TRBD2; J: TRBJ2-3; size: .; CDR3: CASSLERGGLPDTQYF; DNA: TGTGCCAGCAGCCTCGAGCGGGGGGGCCTCCCAGATACGCAGTATTTT
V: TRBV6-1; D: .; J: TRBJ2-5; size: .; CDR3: CASKVGGAGETQYF; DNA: TGTGCCAGCAAAGTAGGGGGGGCAGGAGAGACCCAGTACTTC
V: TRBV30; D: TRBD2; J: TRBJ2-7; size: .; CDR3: CASSGRAYEQYF; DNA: TGTGCCTCCTCGGGGAGGGCCTACGAGCAGTACTTC
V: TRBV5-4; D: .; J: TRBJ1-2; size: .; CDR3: CASSLELNYGYTF; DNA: TGTGCCAGCAGCTTGGAACTAAACTATGGCTACACCTTC
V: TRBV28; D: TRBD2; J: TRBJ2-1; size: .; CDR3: CASSFPLGLAGAYEQFF; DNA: TGTGCCAGCAGTTTTCCCCTGGGACTAGCGGGAGCCTATGAGCAGTTCTTC
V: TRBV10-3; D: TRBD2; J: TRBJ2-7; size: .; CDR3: CAMAPGLEAYEQYF; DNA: TGTGCCATGGCCCCGGGACTAGAGGCCTACGAGCAGTACTTC
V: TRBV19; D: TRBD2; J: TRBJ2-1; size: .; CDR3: CASRATSGGNRGEQFF; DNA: TGTGCCAGTAGGGCGACTAGCGGGGGGAACCGTGGTGAGCAGTTCTTC
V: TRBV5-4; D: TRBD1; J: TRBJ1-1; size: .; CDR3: CASSQGTDTEAFF; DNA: TGTGCCAGCAGCCAAGGGACAGACACTGAAGCTTTCTTT
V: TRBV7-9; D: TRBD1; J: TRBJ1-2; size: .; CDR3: CASSLGDRGGYTF; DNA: TGTGCCAGCAGCTTAGGGGACAGGGGAGGCTACACCTTC
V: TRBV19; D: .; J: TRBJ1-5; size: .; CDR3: CASTQGRINQPQHF; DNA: TGTGCCAGTACTCAGGGGCGCATCAATCAGCCCCAGCATTTT
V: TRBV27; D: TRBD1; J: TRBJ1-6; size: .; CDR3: CASRGGTGGSPLHF; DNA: TGTGCCAGCAGGGGCGGGACAGGGGGTTCACCCCTCCACTTT
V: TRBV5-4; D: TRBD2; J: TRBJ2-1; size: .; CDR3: CASSRSGLAYNEQFF; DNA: TGTGCCAGCAGCCGGTCAGGACTAGCGTACAATGAGCAGTTCTTC
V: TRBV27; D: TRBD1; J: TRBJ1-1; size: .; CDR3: CASRRGQGRLNTEAFF; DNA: TGTGCCAGCAGGAGGGGACAGGGTCGATTGAACACTGAAGCTTTCTTT
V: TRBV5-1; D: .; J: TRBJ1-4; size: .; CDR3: CASSVQPTNEKLFF; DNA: TGCGCCAGCAGCGTACAACCAACTAATGAAAAACTGTTTTTT
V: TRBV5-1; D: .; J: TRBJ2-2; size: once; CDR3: CASEGVNTGELFF; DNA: TGCGCCAGCGAGGGGGTAAACACCGGGGAGCTGTTTTTT
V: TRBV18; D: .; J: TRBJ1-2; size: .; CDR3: CASSPTAQSNYGYTF; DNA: TGTGCCAGCTCCCCGACAGCCCAAAGTAACTATGGCTACACCTTC